This T cell receptor beta chain originates from a study of control samples from healthy donors and cancer patients (TCRdb year 2020). As regards this clone: No antigen is known for it. No much larger clone exists at a distance of one base, and base qualities are not known.

Libraries were prepared through the immunoSEQ multiplex PCR assay. In TCRdb, the immuneACCESS table is reduced to in-frame sequences with V and J assigned. These tables do not hold every clone; where another copy was compared, an unresolved V gene accounts for under half, and the others remain unexplained. Here the sample has about 53,000 clones; roughly nine tenths occur a single time. Together, the top ten hold over 13% of the sample. Measured from the cysteine to the phenylalanine, the CDR3 is 14 residues long. This entry keeps only the CDR3 DNA: 42 bases, framed from base 1. CDR1 and CDR2 are read off the germline V gene (reference sequence) as SGHAT and FQDESV. Trimming costs V 3 bases and J 8 bases, and their ends lie 11 bases apart.

In this chain, TRBV11-1 is recombined with TRBJ1-6; tentative D gene TRBD1, with 5 bases matching. What was sequenced was PBMCs. The receptor was isolated from a man aged 60-69 years with head and neck cancer. For the CDR3, the sequence is CASSFRDFYSPLHF. The nucleotide sequence is given as TGTGCCAGCAGCTTCCGGGACTTCTATTCACCCCTCCACTTT.